This TCR beta chain was observed in a study of a mutant IDH1 vaccine in newly diagnosed glioma. Study at large: Vaccination of patients was performed eight times, in weeks 1, 3, 5, 7, 11, 15, 19 and 23. Treated patients, approximately 60% male and roughly 40% female, averaged roughly 43 years of age. Patients were started on vaccination 4-6 weeks after radiotherapy alone, or with temozolomide cycles.

To note about this clone: What it binds is unknown. In the same sample, other DNA sequences code for this CDR3.

Sequencing used immunoSEQ multiplex PCR; TCRdb keeps in-frame clones, though not all of them. The sample records 50,000 to 60,000 clones, over 75% being singletons. Regarding time point: week 5, during vaccination. Vaccination comprised doses that each held 300 ug of mutant IDH1 20-mer peptide, plus topical imiquimod. Findings and caveats of the study: Pseudoprogression seemed unrelated to changes in top peripheral T cell clonotypes.

The V and J ends lost 2 bases and 3 bases respectively, with 8 bases between them. CDR1 is SQVTM and CDR2 is ANQGSEA in the germline V gene. This CDR3 has 12 amino acids. The chain is built from TRBV29-1 and TRBJ2-7, with unresolved D. This TCR was sampled from a man between 50 and 59 years old with glioma. Sequencing used PBMCs, obtained from a glioma patient whose treatment included an IDH1 peptide vaccine. CDR3 DNA: TGCAGCGTTGAATGGTCGGGCTACGAGCAGTACTTC. It is translated as CSVEWSGYEQYF.